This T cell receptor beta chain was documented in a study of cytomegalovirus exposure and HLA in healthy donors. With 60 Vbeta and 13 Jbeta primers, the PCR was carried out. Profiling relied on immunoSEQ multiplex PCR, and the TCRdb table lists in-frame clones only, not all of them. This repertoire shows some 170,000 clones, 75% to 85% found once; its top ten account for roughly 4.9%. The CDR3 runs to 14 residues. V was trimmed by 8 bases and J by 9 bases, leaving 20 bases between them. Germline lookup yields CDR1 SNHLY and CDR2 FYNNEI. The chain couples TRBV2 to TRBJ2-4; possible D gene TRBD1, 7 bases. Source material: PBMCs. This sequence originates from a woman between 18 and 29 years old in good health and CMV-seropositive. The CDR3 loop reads CASDSGGLTGIQYF. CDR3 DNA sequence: TGTGCCAGCGACTCAGGGGGGCTCACGGGCATTCAGTACTTC.